A single sample gave rise to the 25 T cell receptor beta chains below, sequenced in a study of blood T cell repertoires in COVID-19. TCRdb keeps only in-frame clones here, not all; method: immunoSEQ multiplex PCR. Of about 190,000 clones in the sample, 80% to 90% were seen once. The sample taken for sequencing was peripheral blood. The receptors were sampled from a human donor in a cohort sampled during active COVID-19.

The chain employs TRBV19 and TRBJ1-3; a possible D gene is TRBD1 (5 bases). CDR1 and CDR2 from the germline V gene are LNHDA and SQIVND (reference sequence). This CDR3 region has 14 residues. V shed 6 bases and J shed 3 bases, with 12 bases lying between them. DNA for the CDR3: TGTGCCAGTAGATCAGGCGACAGTGGAAACACCATATATTTT. Its protein is CASRSGDSGNTIYF.

The chain employs TRBV19 and TRBJ1-6; D ambiguous. Trimming shortened V by 7 bases and J by 7 bases, and 20 bases separated the two germline ends. Germline V gene lookup returns CDR1 LNHDA and CDR2 SQIVND (reference sequence). The CDR3 contains 16 residues. This chain's CDR3 is CASMPWSAGGNSPLHF. The CDR3 DNA reads TGTGCCAGTATGCCTTGGTCGGCAGGAGGGAATTCACCCCTCCACTTT.

The rearrangement joins TRBV19 to TRBJ1-1; D is undetermined. Deletions cut 6 bases from V and 2 bases from J, with 10 bases between. The V gene's germline CDR1 is LNHDA and CDR2 SQIVND (reference sequence). The CDR3 is 13 residues long. CDR3 region: CASSLGGNTEAFF. The CDR3 nucleotides read TGTGCCAGTAGCCTAGGTGGAAACACTGAAGCTTTCTTT.

This rearrangement joins TRBV30 to TRBJ1-1, with D unresolved. V was clipped by 2 bases and J by 0 bases, with 13 bases between them. This CDR3 has 15 amino acids. Germline assignment: CDR1 GTSNPN and CDR2 SVGIG (reference sequence). CDR3 in amino acids: CAWSRLRRLNTEAFF. In DNA, the CDR3 is TGTGCCTGGAGTAGGTTGCGGAGGCTGAACACTGAAGCTTTCTTT. Using reference TRBV30 and TRBJ1-1 for the parts outside the CDR3, the full variable domain is SQTIHQWPATLVQPVGSPLSLECTVEGTSNPNLYWYRQAAGRGLQLLFYSVGIGQISSEVPQNLSASRPQDRQFILSSKKLLLSDSGFYLCAWSRLRRLNTEAFFGQGTRLTVV.

The V gene is TRBV28, the J gene TRBJ1-1; a weak D match, TRBD1 (5 bases). V lost 5 bases and J 0 bases, leaving 10 bases between the germline ends. The CDR3 sequence is 14 residues long. Germline CDR1 reads MDHEN; CDR2 reads SYDVKM. CDR3 region: CASSGGVLNTEAFF. CDR3 DNA sequence: TGTGCCAGCAGTGGGGGGGTTTTGAACACTGAAGCTTTCTTT. Together with reference TRBV28 and TRBJ1-1, the CDR3 gives the full variable domain: DVKVTQSSRYLVKRTGEKVFLECVQDMDHENMFWYRQDPGLGLRLIYFSYDVKMKEKGDIPEGYSVSREKKERFSLILESASTNQTSMYLCASSGGVLNTEAFFGQGTRLTVV.

The J gene is TRBJ1-1, the V gene TRBV9; 10 bases are shared with TRBD1. The germline V gene encodes CDR1 SGDLS and CDR2 YYNGEE. The CDR3 has 15 residues. Unmatched junction bases numbered 3, after V lost 0 bases and J lost 4 bases. CDR3 sequence: CASSVVRDRGTEAFF. CDR3 DNA sequence: TGTGCCAGCAGCGTAGTTCGGGACAGGGGCACTGAAGCTTTCTTT.

The gene calls are TRBV10-3 and TRBJ2-6; 7 bases fit TRBD1. The CDR3 length is 17 residues. The V and J ends lost 0 bases and 2 bases, in that order; junction bases with no gene match: 4. Germline CDR1 ENHRY, CDR2 SYGVKD. CDR3 coding DNA: TGTGCCATCAGTGAGTCGACAGGGACGACTGGGGCCAACGTCCTGACTTTC. Translating gives CAISESTGTTGANVLTF.

This clone was observed once. The genes are TRBV24-1 and TRBJ2-3, with D perhaps TRBD2 (6 bases). This CDR3 region has 12 residues. Germline V gives CDR1 KGHDR, CDR2 SFDVKD. Trimming left V 3 bases short and J 10 bases short, with 10 bases between. CDR3 residues: CATSDTTRPQYF. The DNA for the CDR3 is TGTGCCACCAGTGATACGACTAGACCGCAGTATTTT.

This clone appeared once. The J gene is TRBJ1-4, the V gene TRBV19, with 7 bases lining up with TRBD1. J was trimmed by 5 bases and V by 4 bases; bases with no gene match: 7. This CDR3 has 15 amino acids. Germline V gene lookup returns CDR1 LNHDA and CDR2 SQIVND (reference sequence). CDR3 protein: CASSKDRETNEKLFF. DNA of the CDR3: TGTGCCAGTAGTAAAGACAGGGAAACCAATGAAAAACTGTTTTTT. The entire variable domain, with the rest obtained from reference TRBV19 and TRBJ1-4, is as follows: DGGITQSPKYLFRKEGQNVTLSCEQNLNHDAMYWYRQDPGQGLRLIYYSQIVNDFQKGDIAEGYSVSREKKESFPLTVTSAQKNPTAFYLCASSKDRETNEKLFFGSGTQLSVL.

This chain connects TRBV28 to TRBJ2-2, with D maybe TRBD2 (5 bases). This CDR3 contains 16 residues. V lost 5 bases, J lost 2 bases, and 15 bases lay in between. From germline, CDR1 is MDHEN and CDR2 SYDVKM. The CDR3 DNA sequence: TGTGCCAGCAGTCCGCAGGAGCGGTTCAACACCGGGGAGCTGTTTTTT. Encoded protein: CASSPQERFNTGELFF. The complete variable domain, with remaining parts taken from reference TRBV28 and TRBJ2-2, reads DVKVTQSSRYLVKRTGEKVFLECVQDMDHENMFWYRQDPGLGLRLIYFSYDVKMKEKGDIPEGYSVSREKKERFSLILESASTNQTSMYLCASSPQERFNTGELFFGEGSRLTVL.

The J gene is TRBJ1-5, the V gene TRBV6-5, with D possibly being TRBD1 (6 bases). Per the germline V gene, CDR1 is MNHEY and CDR2 is SVGAGI. V lost 7 bases, J lost 2 bases, and 9 bases lay in between. This CDR3 is 13 amino acids long. CDR3 in amino acids: CASMWTGNQPQHF. CDR3 nucleotides: TGTGCCAGCATGTGGACAGGCAATCAGCCCCAGCATTTT.

This rearrangement joins TRBV5-8 to TRBJ1-1; the D gene is possibly TRBD1 (6 bases). Trimming took off 4 bases at V and 9 bases at J, with 22 bases between the two ends. CDR3 length: 15 residues. Germline V CDR1 and CDR2: SGHTS, YDEGEE. The CDR3 is CASSDLRQEWYKAFF. CDR3 in DNA: TGTGCCAGCAGCGACTTAAGACAGGAGTGGTATAAAGCTTTCTTT.

The rearrangement links TRBV2 to TRBJ2-1; D is perhaps TRBD2 (6 bases). Trimming left V 6 bases short and J 9 bases short, with 15 bases between. The germline V gene has CDR1 SNHLY and CDR2 FYNNEI. The CDR3 spans 13 residues. The CDR3 coding sequence is TGTGCCAGCAGCTCAGCTAGCGTAACTGAGCAGTTCTTC. Its translation: CASSSASVTEQFF.

The J gene is TRBJ2-5, the V gene TRBV10-3, with 7 nucleotides matching TRBD2. Germline V gene sequence: CDR1 ENHRY, CDR2 SYGVKD. Unmatched junction bases numbered 4, after V lost 6 bases and J lost 3 bases. CDR3 length: 13 residues. The CDR3 reads CAISGTTKETQYF. CDR3 in DNA: TGTGCCATCAGCGGGACTACAAAAGAGACCCAGTACTTC.

The gene calls are TRBV5-1 and TRBJ2-1; 8 positions match TRBD2. The CDR3 loop spans 15 amino acids. The V and J ends lost 2 bases and 3 bases, in that order; junction bases with no gene match: 4. The germline V gene has CDR1 SGHRS and CDR2 YFSETQ. The CDR3 is CASSLERGIYNEQFF. Here the CDR3 DNA reads TGCGCCAGCAGCTTAGAGCGGGGGATCTACAATGAGCAGTTCTTC.

J is TRBJ2-3 and V is TRBV4-1; 13 bases are shared with TRBD2. The CDR3 has 20 residues. Germline trimming cut 2 bases from V and 0 bases from J; bases unmatched to any gene: 11. Germline CDR1 reads MGHRA; CDR2 reads YSYEKL. CDR3: CASSQFRGGTSGASTDTQYF. The CDR3 coding sequence is TGCGCCAGCAGCCAATTTAGGGGGGGGACTAGCGGGGCGAGCACAGATACGCAGTATTTT.

The rearrangement links TRBV4-1 to TRBJ2-7, with TRBD2 matching over 14 bases. In germline, CDR1 is MGHRA, CDR2 YSYEKL. V shed 4 bases, J shed 2 bases, and the junction held 10 bases outside the gene matches. The CDR3 extends over 18 amino acids. The CDR3 here is CASSPPPGLAGVAYEQYF. The CDR3 DNA is TGCGCCAGCAGCCCCCCGCCGGGACTAGCGGGGGTAGCCTACGAGCAGTACTTC.

The chain couples TRBV10-3 to TRBJ1-1; possible D gene TRBD1, 5 bases. Germline assignment: CDR1 ENHRY and CDR2 SYGVKD. V lost 6 bases and J 0 bases, leaving 17 bases between the germline ends. This CDR3 is built from 16 residues. For the CDR3, the DNA is TGTGCCATCAGGAAGTTGTCAGACAGCCTGAACACTGAAGCTTTCTTT. It translates to CAIRKLSDSLNTEAFF.

The chain couples TRBV11-2 to TRBJ1-4; 9 nucleotides match TRBD1. This CDR3 has 15 amino acids. V gave up 5 bases and J gave up 5 bases; unmatched junction bases: 6. CDR1 SGHAT and CDR2 FQNNGV come from the germline V gene. The CDR3 coding sequence is TGTGCCAGCAGCCGGGAGACAGGGGGGAATGAAAAACTGTTTTTT. Protein: CASSRETGGNEKLFF.

The chain has TRBV3-1 (or the pseudogene TRBV3-2) and TRBJ2-1; 9 bases line up with TRBD2. J was trimmed by 8 bases and V by 4 bases; bases with no gene match: 12. The CDR3 sequence is 16 residues long. From germline, CDR1 is LGHDT and CDR2 YNNKEL (reference sequence). The CDR3 DNA is TGTGCCAGCAGCCTGCTTCTAGCGGGGAAAAGCTATGAGCAGTTCTTC. Encoded protein: CASSLLLAGKSYEQFF.

The V gene is TRBV19, the J gene TRBJ1-1; 7 bases align to TRBD1. Germline V CDR1 and CDR2: LNHDA, SQIVND (reference sequence). The CDR3 has 14 residues. After removal of 5 bases from V and 2 bases from J, the junction contained 5 bases not matched to a gene. The CDR3 loop is CASSYGTDNTEAFF. CDR3 DNA: TGTGCCAGTAGTTACGGGACAGATAACACTGAAGCTTTCTTT. The full variable domain, its missing parts supplied by reference TRBV19 and TRBJ1-1, is DGGITQSPKYLFRKEGQNVTLSCEQNLNHDAMYWYRQDPGQGLRLIYYSQIVNDFQKGDIAEGYSVSREKKESFPLTVTSAQKNPTAFYLCASSYGTDNTEAFFGQGTRLTVV.

This clone has a handful of counts. V is TRBV19 and J is TRBJ1-5, with D unclear. The germline CDR1 and CDR2 sequences are LNHDA and SQIVND (reference sequence). Trimming cost V 0 bases and J 7 bases, with 13 bases left between them. CDR3 length: 15 amino acids. CDR3 loop: CASSIDPQAGQPQHF. The DNA for the CDR3 is TGTGCCAGTAGTATAGATCCCCAGGCTGGGCAGCCCCAGCATTTT.

This chain uses TRBV2 with TRBJ2-1, with D possibly matching TRBD2 (6 bases). There are 12 residues in the CDR3. The V gene's germline CDR1 is SNHLY and CDR2 FYNNEI. V lost 10 bases, J lost 8 bases, and 15 bases lay in between. The CDR3 spells CAIRIERDEQFF. CDR3 DNA sequence: TGTGCCATACGAATTGAGCGGGATGAGCAGTTCTTC.

The chain is built from TRBV11-3 and TRBJ2-2, with 7 bases identical to TRBD2. Losses at the gene ends were 3 bases for V and 3 bases for J; bases not matched to a gene: 4. The CDR3 consists of 15 residues. CDR1 is SGHNT, CDR2 YENEEA, per germline. CDR3 region: CASSFQGGDTGELFF. For the CDR3, the DNA is TGTGCCAGCAGCTTCCAGGGAGGGGACACCGGGGAGCTGTTTTTT.

This chain connects TRBV10-2 to TRBJ2-3, with 10 bases that match TRBD2. This CDR3 comprises 16 residues. V lost 4 bases, J lost 0 bases, and 4 bases stayed unmatched. The germline gives CDR1 WSHSY, CDR2 SAAADI. The DNA for the CDR3 is TGCGCCAGCAGTGGGTTACTAGCGGGGAGCACAGATACGCAGTATTTT. Translation gives CASSGLLAGSTDTQYF.